These 14 T cell receptor beta chains were all obtained from the same sample, sequenced in a study of brain T cells in children with intractable seizures. Here immunoSEQ multiplex PCR was the method, and the copy in TCRdb shows in-frame clones only, minus some. The table records around 38,000 clones, about 93% of them present only once. The sequenced sample was peripheral blood, obtained at surgery. These receptors all come from a girl aged 2 to 9 with tuberous sclerosis and intractable seizures.

The chain couples TRBV6-5 to TRBJ1-2; D uncertain. CDR3 length: 13 residues. V lost 6 bases, J lost 4 bases, and 12 bases lay in between. Germline-derived CDR1 and CDR2 are MNHEY and SVGAGI. The DNA of the CDR3 is TGTGCCAGCAGCCAAGGACCGATCTATGGCTACACCTTC. This codes for CASSQGPIYGYTF.

This chain uses TRBV5-1 with TRBJ2-3, with 11 bases fitting TRBD2. Trimming took 4 bases from V and 2 from J; bases not matched to a gene: 6. The CDR3 has 16 residues. Per germline, CDR1 SGHRS and CDR2 YFSETQ. The CDR3 sequence is CASSQPGLADTDTQYF. CDR3 nucleotide sequence: TGCGCCAGCAGCCAACCGGGACTAGCGGACACAGATACGCAGTATTTT.

This sequence joins TRBV20-1 and TRBJ1-5; D ambiguous. This CDR3 has 12 residues. Deletions cut 3 bases from V and 1 base from J, with 4 bases between. Germline CDR1 DFQATT, CDR2 SNEGSKA (reference sequence). CDR3: CSASASNQPQHF. CDR3 sequence (DNA): TGCAGTGCTAGTGCCAGCAATCAGCCCCAGCATTTT.

CDR3 region: CASNLSFRSYNEQFF. DNA for the CDR3: TGCGCCAGCAACCTGAGCTTTCGCTCCTACAATGAGCAGTTCTTC. The chain employs TRBV23-1 and TRBJ2-1, with unresolved D. TRBV23-1 is an ORF for which the function is uncertain. The CDR3 covers 15 residues. V was clipped by 7 bases and J by 0 bases, with 13 bases between them.

DNA for the CDR3: TGTGCCAGCAGCTCCCGCCGGACAGTTAAGGCTTTGAACACTGAAGCTTTCTTT. Its protein product is CASSSRRTVKALNTEAFF. This chain uses TRBV5-6 with TRBJ1-1; D possibly corresponds to TRBD1 (6 bases). V was cut by 3 bases and J by 0 bases, with 21 bases left in between. CDR3 length equals 18 residues. Germline lookup yields CDR1 SGHDT and CDR2 YYEEEE.

V usage is TRBV4-1 and J usage is TRBJ2-7; 8 positions agree with TRBD1. With 1 base clipped from V and 3 bases from J, the junction kept 14 bases outside the gene matches. Germline lookup yields CDR1 MGHRA and CDR2 YSYEKL. The CDR3 extends over 18 amino acids. In DNA form, the CDR3 reads TGCGCCAGCAGCCAAGCCTTCTCTACCGGGACAGGAGGCTACGAGCAGTACTTC. Translating gives CASSQAFSTGTGGYEQYF.

The sample holds a few counts of this clone. The rearrangement joins TRBV21-1 to TRBJ1-1; the D call of TRBD1 is as the table states it, not checked on the DNA. TRBV21-1 is flagged as a pseudogene. The CDR3 is made up of 11 amino acids. CDR3: CASSIGQGAFF. CDR3 in DNA: TGTGCCAGCAGCATAGGACAGGGAGCTTTCTTT.

The CDR3 spells CASSPRGQGANSPLHF. Written as DNA, the CDR3 is TGTGCCAGCTCACCTAGAGGTCAGGGGGCGAATTCACCCCTCCACTTT. V gene TRBV18 combines with J gene TRBJ1-6, with 8 bases aligning to TRBD1. Germline V gene lookup returns CDR1 KGHSH and CDR2 LQKENI. After removal of 3 bases from V and 7 bases from J, the junction contained 8 bases not matched to a gene. The CDR3 is 16 amino acids.

V gene TRBV24-1 combines with J gene TRBJ1-1; D remains ambiguous. Germline V gene lookup returns CDR1 KGHDR and CDR2 SFDVKD. V lost 3 bases, J lost 5 bases, and 15 bases lay in between. CDR3 length: 15 amino acids. The CDR3 sequence: CATSDGRGMGTEAFF. The CDR3 DNA reads as TGTGCCACCAGTGATGGAAGAGGGATGGGGACTGAAGCTTTCTTT.

The chain is built from TRBV19 and TRBJ2-5, with 10 bases aligning to TRBD2. The CDR3 consists of 18 residues. The germline gives CDR1 LNHDA, CDR2 SQIVND (reference sequence). J gave up 0 bases and V 4 bases, and 11 bases lay outside the gene matches. The CDR3 DNA reads TGTGCCAGTAGTACCGACATAGGGCTAGCGGGGGACCAAGAGACCCAGTACTTC. Translation: CASSTDIGLAGDQETQYF. The whole variable domain, remainder taken from reference TRBV19 and TRBJ2-5, is DGGITQSPKYLFRKEGQNVTLSCEQNLNHDAMYWYRQDPGQGLRLIYYSQIVNDFQKGDIAEGYSVSREKKESFPLTVTSAQKNPTAFYLCASSTDIGLAGDQETQYFGPGTRLLVL.

This sequence joins TRBV2 and TRBJ2-1; weak D call: TRBD1 (6 bases). CDR1 and CDR2 from the germline V gene are SNHLY and FYNNEI. Trimming left V 8 bases short and J 2 bases short, with 16 bases between. This CDR3 has 15 amino acids. DNA for the CDR3: TGTGCCAGCGCCCGTCCCGGGACAACCTACAATGAGCAGTTCTTC. This translates into CASARPGTTYNEQFF.

The rearrangement joins TRBV19 to TRBJ2-1, with D perhaps TRBD1 (6 bases). Germline V gene sequence: CDR1 LNHDA, CDR2 SQIVND (reference sequence). The CDR3 runs to 15 residues. With 6 bases removed from V and 0 bases from J, the gap between germline ends came to 12 bases. The CDR3 sequence is CASRFDRSSYNEQFF. The DNA of the CDR3 is TGTGCCAGTAGATTCGACAGGAGCTCCTACAATGAGCAGTTCTTC. Based on the CDR3 plus reference TRBV19 and TRBJ2-1, the full variable domain is DGGITQSPKYLFRKEGQNVTLSCEQNLNHDAMYWYRQDPGQGLRLIYYSQIVNDFQKGDIAEGYSVSREKKESFPLTVTSAQKNPTAFYLCASRFDRSSYNEQFFGPGTRLTVL.

V and J are TRBV19 and TRBJ2-2; TRBD1 agrees at 7 bases. This CDR3 spans 16 amino acids. V was pared by 2 bases and J by 1 base, with 4 bases of the junction left unmatched. In germline, CDR1 is LNHDA, CDR2 SQIVND (reference sequence). The CDR3 region has the DNA TGTGCCAGTAGTATATGGGACAGTCTGAACACCGGGGAGCTGTTTTTT. Its protein is CASSIWDSLNTGELFF.

This clone was detected only once. The rearrangement joins TRBV3-1 (or the pseudogene TRBV3-2) to TRBJ1-6; D may be TRBD1 (6 bases). From germline, CDR1 is LGHDT and CDR2 YNNKEL (reference sequence). The ends were cut back, 0 bases at V and 15 bases at J, with 21 bases in the middle. This CDR3 has 16 amino acids. CDR3 protein: CASSQELGTKRLGLHF. CDR3 in DNA: TGTGCCAGCAGCCAAGAATTGGGGACAAAGAGGCTGGGCCTCCACTTT.